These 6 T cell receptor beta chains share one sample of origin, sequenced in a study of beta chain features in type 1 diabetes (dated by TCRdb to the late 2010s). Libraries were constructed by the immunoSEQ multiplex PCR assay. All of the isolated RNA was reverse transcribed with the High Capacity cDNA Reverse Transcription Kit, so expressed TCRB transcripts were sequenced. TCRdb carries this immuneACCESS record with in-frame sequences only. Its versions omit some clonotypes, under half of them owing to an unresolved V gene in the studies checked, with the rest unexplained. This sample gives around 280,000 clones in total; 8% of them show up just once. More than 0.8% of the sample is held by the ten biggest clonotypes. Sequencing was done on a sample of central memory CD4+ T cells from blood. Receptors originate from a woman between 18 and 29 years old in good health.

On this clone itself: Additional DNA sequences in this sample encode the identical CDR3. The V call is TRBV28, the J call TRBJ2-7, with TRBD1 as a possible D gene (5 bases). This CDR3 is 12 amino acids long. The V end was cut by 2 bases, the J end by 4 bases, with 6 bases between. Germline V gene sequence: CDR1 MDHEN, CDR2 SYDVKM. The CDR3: CASSLAGYEQYV. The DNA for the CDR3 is TGTGCCAGCAGTTTAGCAGGGTACGAGCAGTACGTC.

The CDR3: CASSIRRGGAENEQFF. The CDR3, as DNA: TGTGCCAGTAGTATCCGGCGCGGGGGGGCCGAAAATGAGCAGTTCTTC. The rearrangement joins TRBV19 to TRBJ2-1; TRBD2 matches at 9 bases. Germline-derived CDR1 and CDR2 are LNHDA and SQIVND (reference sequence). V was clipped by 3 bases and J by 7 bases; unmatched bases: 10. CDR3 length: 16 amino acids.

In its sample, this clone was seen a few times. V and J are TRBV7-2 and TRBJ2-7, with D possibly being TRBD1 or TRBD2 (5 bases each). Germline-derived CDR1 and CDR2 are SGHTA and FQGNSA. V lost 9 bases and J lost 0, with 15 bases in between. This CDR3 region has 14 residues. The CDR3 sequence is CASVYGGPSYEQYF. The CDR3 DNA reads TGTGCCAGTGTCTATGGGGGACCCTCCTACGAGCAGTACTTC.

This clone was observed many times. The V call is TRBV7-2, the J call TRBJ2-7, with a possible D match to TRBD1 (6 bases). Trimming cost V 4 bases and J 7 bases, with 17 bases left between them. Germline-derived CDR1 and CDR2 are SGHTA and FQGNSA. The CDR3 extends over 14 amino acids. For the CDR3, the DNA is TGTGCCAGCAGCTACTCCCAGGCTAGGGGGGAGCAGTACTTC. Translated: CASSYSQARGEQYF. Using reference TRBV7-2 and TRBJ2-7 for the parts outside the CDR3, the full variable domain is GAGVSQSPSNKVTEKGKDVELRCDPISGHTALYWYRQSLGQGLEFLIYFQGNSAPDKSGLPSDRFSAERTGGSVSTLTIQRTQQEDSAVYLCASSYSQARGEQYFGPGTRLTVT.

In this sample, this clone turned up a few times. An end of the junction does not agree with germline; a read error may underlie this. This chain's CDR3 is CAWSISGARHF. CDR3 DNA sequence: TGTGCCTGGAGTATAAGCGGAGCGCGGCACTTC. The gene calls are TRBV30 and TRBJ2-7, with D possibly TRBD2 on 5 matching bases. The CDR3 loop spans 11 amino acids. Germline values: CDR1 GTSNPN, CDR2 SVGIG (reference sequence).

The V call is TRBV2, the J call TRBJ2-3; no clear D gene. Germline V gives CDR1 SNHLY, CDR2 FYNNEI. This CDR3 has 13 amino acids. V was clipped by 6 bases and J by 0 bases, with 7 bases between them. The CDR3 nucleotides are TGTGCCAGCAGGGGGATCAGCACAGATACGCAGTATTTT. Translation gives CASRGISTDTQYF. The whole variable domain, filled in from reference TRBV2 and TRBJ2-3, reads EPEVTQTPSHQVTQMGQEVILRCVPISNHLYFYWYRQILGQKVEFLVSFYNNEISEKSEIFDDQFSVERPDGSNFTLKIRSTKLEDSAMYFCASRGISTDTQYFGPGTRLTVL.